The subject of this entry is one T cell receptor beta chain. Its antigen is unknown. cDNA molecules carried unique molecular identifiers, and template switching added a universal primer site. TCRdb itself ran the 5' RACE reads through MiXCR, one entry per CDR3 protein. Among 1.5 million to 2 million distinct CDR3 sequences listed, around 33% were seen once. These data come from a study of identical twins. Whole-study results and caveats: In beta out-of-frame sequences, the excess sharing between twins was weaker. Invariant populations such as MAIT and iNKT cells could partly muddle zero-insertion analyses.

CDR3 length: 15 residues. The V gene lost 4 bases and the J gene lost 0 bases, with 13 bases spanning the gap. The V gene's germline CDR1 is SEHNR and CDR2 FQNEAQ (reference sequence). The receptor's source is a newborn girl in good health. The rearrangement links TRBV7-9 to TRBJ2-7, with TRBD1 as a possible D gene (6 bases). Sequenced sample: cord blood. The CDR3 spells CASSSGQYLSYEQYF. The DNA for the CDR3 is TGTGCCAGCAGCTCAGGACAGTACCTCTCCTACGAGCAGTACTTC.